This TCR beta chain was captured by sequencing in a study of T cell responses to AZD1222 COVID-19 vaccine. V was clipped by 0 bases and J by 0 bases, with 8 bases between them. Germline CDR1 and CDR2: LGHNA and YSLEER. The CDR3 contains 15 residues. TCRdb keeps only in-frame clones here, not all; method: immunoSEQ multiplex PCR. Among 65,000 to 90,000 clones listed, 85% to 90% were seen once. There are a few counts of this clone. This sample comprised peripheral blood, obtained 28 days after the second AZD1222 dose. The sequence came from an adult who received the AZD1222 COVID-19 vaccine. This rearrangement joins TRBV4-3 to TRBJ1-1, with D uncertain. This CDR3 reads CASSQDPLLNTEAFF. The CDR3 DNA is TGCGCCAGCAGCCAAGACCCCCTCTTGAACACTGAAGCTTTCTTT.